The 4 T cell receptor beta chains below come from one sample, sequenced in a study of T cells after yellow fever vaccination. TCRdb fed the 5' RACE reads into MiXCR, producing one record per CDR3 protein. The sample records around 310,000 distinct CDR3 sequences, approximately 4.2% being singletons. The sequencing used PBMCs, collected 5 days after the yellow fever booster vaccination. These receptor sequences come from a man younger than 35 who received the YFV17D yellow fever vaccine.

This clonotype has a handful of counts. The rearrangement links TRBV6-5 to TRBJ2-2; D not certain. Germline assignment: CDR1 MNHEY and CDR2 SVGAGI. The V end was cut by 2 bases, the J end by 3 bases, with 4 bases between. The CDR3 extends over 13 amino acids. The CDR3 loop reads CASSYLYTGELFF. The CDR3 bases are TGTGCCAGCAGTTACCTATACACCGGGGAGCTGTTTTTT.

This clonotype has a count of ten or more. This chain joins TRBV7-2 and TRBJ2-7; D may correspond to TRBD1 or TRBD2 (6 bases each). The CDR3 is 16 residues long. Germline V CDR1 and CDR2: SGHTA, FQGNSA. The ends were cut back, 5 bases at V and 1 base at J, with 18 bases in the middle. CDR3 amino acids: CASSPGATSISYEQYV. The CDR3 coding sequence is TGTGCCAGCAGCCCGGGGGCGACCTCCATTTCCTACGAGCAGTACGTC.

This clonotype was seen a few times. Here the CDR3 reads CASSSWTGRGGNIQYF. The CDR3 DNA reads TGTGCCAGCAGCTCCTGGACAGGTCGAGGTGGAAACATTCAGTACTTC. This rearrangement joins TRBV5-6 to TRBJ2-4, with 7 bases that match TRBD1. The CDR3 length is 16 residues. V was pared by 3 bases and J by 6 bases, with 12 bases of the junction left unmatched. Germline V gene lookup returns CDR1 SGHDT and CDR2 YYEEEE.

The table lists this clonotype with a few counts. This chain joins TRBV12-3 or TRBV12-4 and TRBJ1-5; D may be TRBD1 (5 bases). The V end was cut by 5 bases, the J end by 3 bases, with 8 bases between. This CDR3 is built from 13 residues. The CDR3 sequence is CASSRQFNQPQHF. For the CDR3, the DNA is TGTGCCAGCAGTCGACAGTTCAATCAGCCCCAGCATTTT.